The table lists the clone carrying this T cell receptor (beta chain) with many counts. Time point of the sample: longitudinal time-point 2. The data originate from a study of neurological immune-mediated disorders. Each sequencing run yielded over 170 million TCR-beta sequences from 15-18 subjects. Each CDR3 protein is one row after TCRdb ran MiXCR on the 5' RACE reads. The table has around 90,000 distinct CDR3 sequences, around 13% seen once. Germline CDR1 and CDR2: DFQATT and SNEGSKA (reference sequence). V was pared by 1 base and J by 4 bases, with 8 bases between. This CDR3 comprises 12 residues. The sequenced material came from PBMCs. The chain recombines TRBV20-1 with TRBJ2-7, with a possible D match to TRBD2 (5 bases). The sequence was obtained from a female donor with HTLV-1-associated myelopathy (HAM/TSP). CDR3 sequence (DNA): TGCAGTGCTAGAGCGGGCGGGTACGAGCAGTACTTC. The encoded protein is CSARAGGYEQYF.